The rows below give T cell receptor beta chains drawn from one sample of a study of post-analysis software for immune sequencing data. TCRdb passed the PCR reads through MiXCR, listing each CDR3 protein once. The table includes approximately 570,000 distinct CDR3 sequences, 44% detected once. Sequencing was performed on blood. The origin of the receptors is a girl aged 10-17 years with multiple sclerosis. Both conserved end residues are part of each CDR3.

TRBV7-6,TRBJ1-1,CASSLKPVNTEAFF
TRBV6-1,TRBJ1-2,CVSSEVRAELGGYTF
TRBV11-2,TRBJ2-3,CASSFRLAGGTDTQYF
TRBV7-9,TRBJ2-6,CASSPRGYGANVLTF
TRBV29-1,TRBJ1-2,CSVGGGTGGSYYGYTF
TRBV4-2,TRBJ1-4,CASSQGTGINEKLFF
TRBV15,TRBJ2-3,CATSRLAGDTDTQYF
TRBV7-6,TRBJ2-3,CASSGRVGDAQYF
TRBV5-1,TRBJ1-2,CASSLKGPDNYGYTF
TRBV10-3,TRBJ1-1,CAISESGGGYTEAFF
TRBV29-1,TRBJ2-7,CSVVAGGSLFSYEQYF
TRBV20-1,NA,CSASAPGRYEQYF
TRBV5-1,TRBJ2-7,CASSPISPGTGGFYEQYF
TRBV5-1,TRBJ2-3,CASRVRDRETDTQYF
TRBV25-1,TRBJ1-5,CASSEGGRSNQPQHF
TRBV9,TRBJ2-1,CASSVGTGTGAYNEQFF
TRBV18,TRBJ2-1,CASSRTGGYDEQFF
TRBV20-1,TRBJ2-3,CSARGTSGGTDTQYF
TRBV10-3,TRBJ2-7,CAIQGQRSYEQYF
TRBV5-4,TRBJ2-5,CASSRTDRAETQYF
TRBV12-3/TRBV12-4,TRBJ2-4,CASSLTGSVRNIQYF
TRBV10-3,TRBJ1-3,CAISQGAGNTIYF
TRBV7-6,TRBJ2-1,CASSLSSWGNNEQFF
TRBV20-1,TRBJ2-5,CSATRAGSQETQYF
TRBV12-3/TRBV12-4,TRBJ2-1,CASSPGPQGVGEQFF
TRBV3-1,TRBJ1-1,CASSRLALNTEAFF
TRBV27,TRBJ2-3,CASSLIAGVGADTQYF
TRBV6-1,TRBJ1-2,CASSDPLRGYTF
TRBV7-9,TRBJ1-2,CASSSSRRAYGYTF
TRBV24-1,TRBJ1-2,CATSDSGPPNYGYTF
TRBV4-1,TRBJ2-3,CASSQILAGVNTDTQYF
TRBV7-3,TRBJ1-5,CASRVSGSDQPQHF
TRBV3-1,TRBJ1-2,CASSQDGVYGYTF
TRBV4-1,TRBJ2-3,CASTGGPSTDTQYF
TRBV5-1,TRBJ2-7,CASSPGMGQKRYEQYF
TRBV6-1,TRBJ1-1,CASSEYAWNTEAFF
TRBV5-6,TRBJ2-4,CASSLGAEGWITKNIQYF
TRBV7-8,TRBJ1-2,CASSFRDIGYTF
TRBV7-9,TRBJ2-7,CASSLAGTSVYEQYF
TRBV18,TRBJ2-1,CASSPNPRNEQFF
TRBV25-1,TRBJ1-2,CASSLGQGGTANYGYTF
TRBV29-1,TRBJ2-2,CSVVLTGRQTGELFF
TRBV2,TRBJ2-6,CASSAYRSFRGGANVLTF
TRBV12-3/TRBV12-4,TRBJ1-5,CASSSGRRVGQPQHF
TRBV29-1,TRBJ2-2,CSVRRGQGGELFF
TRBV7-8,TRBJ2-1,CASSPGWTSGSNEQFF
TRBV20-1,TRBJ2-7,CSATRGPSYEQYF
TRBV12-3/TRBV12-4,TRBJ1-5,CASSRGGQPQHF
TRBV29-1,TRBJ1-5,CSVEQRPYSNQPQHF
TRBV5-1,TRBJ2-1,CASSKTSGVGDEQFF
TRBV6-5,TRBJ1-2,CASSLERGGSYTF
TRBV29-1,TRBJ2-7,CSVDPGSGYEQYF
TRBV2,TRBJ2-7,CASRDPGGFYEQYF
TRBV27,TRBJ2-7,CASSATQGAEQYF
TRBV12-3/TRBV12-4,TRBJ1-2,CASSRSGRLYGYTF